This is a list of T cell receptor beta chains from one sample in a study of OX40 agonist ivuxolimab in advanced cancers. TCRdb's copy holds only in-frame clones and misses some; the assay was immunoSEQ multiplex PCR. The table records about 28,000 clones, about 85% of them present only once. The input for sequencing was CD4+ or CD8+ T cells sorted from blood, taken in a trial of the OX40 agonist ivuxolimab. The origin of the receptors is an adult with an advanced solid tumor such as melanoma, head and neck, liver or kidney cancer. Each CDR3 is given without its conserved first and last residue. D genes are given only for firm matches. Clone size is given for some rows only: seen once, a few or many times, or a class if the clone is expanded.

D gene: TRBD2; clone size: .; J gene: TRBJ2-1; V gene: TRBV27; CDR3 length: 13; CDR3 protein: ASSPGTSGSNEQF
D gene: TRBD2; clone size: .; J gene: TRBJ2-1; V gene: TRBV27; CDR3 length: 14; CDR3 protein: ASSPLRGSPYNEQF
D gene: .; clone size: .; J gene: TRBJ2-1; V gene: TRBV5-4; CDR3 length: 13; CDR3 protein: ASSLGRSSYNEQF
D gene: TRBD1; clone size: .; J gene: TRBJ2-1; V gene: TRBV7-9; CDR3 length: 12; CDR3 protein: ASSSGQVWNEQF
D gene: .; clone size: .; J gene: TRBJ2-3; V gene: TRBV5-1; CDR3 length: 12; CDR3 protein: ASSLVLWPDTQY
D gene: .; clone size: .; J gene: TRBJ2-5; V gene: TRBV27; CDR3 length: 11; CDR3 protein: ASSGGAQETQY
D gene: TRBD2; clone size: .; J gene: TRBJ2-3; V gene: TRBV6-4; CDR3 length: 13; CDR3 protein: ASSRTSGSTDTQY
D gene: TRBD1; clone size: .; J gene: TRBJ2-3; V gene: TRBV6-4; CDR3 length: 13; CDR3 protein: ASNRDSSSTDTQY
D gene: TRBD2; clone size: .; J gene: TRBJ2-7; V gene: TRBV6-5; CDR3 length: 12; CDR3 protein: ASRMGTRLAEQY
D gene: .; clone size: few; J gene: TRBJ1-5; V gene: TRBV27; CDR3 length: 11; CDR3 protein: ASSLGGFQPQH
D gene: .; clone size: once; J gene: TRBJ2-7; V gene: TRBV9; CDR3 length: 12; CDR3 protein: ASSPLEEHYEQY
D gene: TRBD1; clone size: once; J gene: TRBJ2-7; V gene: TRBV29-1; CDR3 length: 11; CDR3 protein: SVADRETYEQY
D gene: .; clone size: few; J gene: TRBJ2-3; V gene: TRBV29-1; CDR3 length: 13; CDR3 protein: SVESSDVGGDTQY
D gene: .; clone size: .; J gene: TRBJ2-7; V gene: TRBV11-2; CDR3 length: 13; CDR3 protein: ASSPPWSSAHEQY
D gene: .; clone size: .; J gene: TRBJ1-1; V gene: TRBV14; CDR3 length: 14; CDR3 protein: ASSRGIVTSRTEAF
D gene: .; clone size: .; J gene: TRBJ1-1; V gene: TRBV9; CDR3 length: 15; CDR3 protein: ASSVGGTGWMNTEAF
D gene: TRBD2; clone size: .; J gene: TRBJ2-1; V gene: TRBV28; CDR3 length: 13; CDR3 protein: ASRPTSGRAGEQF
D gene: TRBD2; clone size: .; J gene: TRBJ2-1; V gene: TRBV27; CDR3 length: 12; CDR3 protein: ASSGLAGGHEQF
D gene: TRBD1; clone size: .; J gene: TRBJ2-1; V gene: TRBV6-1; CDR3 length: 14; CDR3 protein: ASSEAGQASYNEQF
D gene: TRBD2; clone size: .; J gene: TRBJ2-7; V gene: TRBV11-1; CDR3 length: 14; CDR3 protein: ASSPGPSGAPRGQY
D gene: .; clone size: .; J gene: TRBJ2-7; V gene: TRBV25-1; CDR3 length: 13; CDR3 protein: ASSESFGPKYEQY
D gene: .; clone size: .; J gene: TRBJ2-7; V gene: TRBV5-4; CDR3 length: 12; CDR3 protein: ASSIDVFSYEQY
D gene: .; clone size: .; J gene: TRBJ2-7; V gene: TRBV20-1; CDR3 length: 9; CDR3 protein: SASGGVEQY
D gene: TRBD1; clone size: .; J gene: TRBJ1-3; V gene: TRBV5-6; CDR3 length: 13; CDR3 protein: ASSSLTGFGNTIY
D gene: TRBD2; clone size: .; J gene: TRBJ2-3; V gene: TRBV4-3; CDR3 length: 15; CDR3 protein: ASSQRNEAGGTDTQY
D gene: TRBD1; clone size: .; J gene: TRBJ2-7; V gene: TRBV6-5; CDR3 length: 13; CDR3 protein: ASSLTPDRAYEQY
D gene: TRBD1; clone size: .; J gene: TRBJ1-3; V gene: TRBV4-2; CDR3 length: 14; CDR3 protein: ASSQDRTGTGNTIY
D gene: TRBD1; clone size: .; J gene: TRBJ1-5; V gene: TRBV27; CDR3 length: 14; CDR3 protein: ATSDASTGVDQPQH
D gene: .; clone size: .; J gene: TRBJ1-1; V gene: TRBV6-5; CDR3 length: 14; CDR3 protein: ASSYTGGLLDTEAF
D gene: TRBD1; clone size: .; J gene: TRBJ2-7; V gene: TRBV28; CDR3 length: 12; CDR3 protein: ASSVGTGTREQY
D gene: .; clone size: .; J gene: TRBJ1-5; V gene: TRBV28; CDR3 length: 10; CDR3 protein: ASSQEGQPQH
D gene: .; clone size: .; J gene: .; V gene: TRBV27; CDR3 length: 13; CDR3 protein: ASSFGGGHSYEQY